This section outlines one TCR beta chain sequence together with its context. Genomic DNA of unsorted samples came from 90 million to 95 million PBMCs. This sample is drawn from a study of shared clonotypes between healthy human individuals. On the study more broadly: Participating donors consisted of a couple of women and a few men aged 18 to 49.

Germline-derived CDR1 and CDR2 are SSHAT and FNYEAQ (reference sequence). V lost 5 bases, J lost 6 bases, and 3 bases stayed unmatched. The CDR3 totals 13 residues. Measured with immunoSEQ multiplex PCR; TCRdb has only the in-frame clones, and not every one. The sample lists roughly 480,000 clones; 65% to 80% were seen once. The sequencing sample was made of PBMCs. The receptor was isolated from a woman in her thirties or forties in good health. Some clones in this sample may be carry-over from other donors' samples. This chain joins TRBV7-7 and TRBJ2-2; 7 nucleotides agree with TRBD1. CDR3: CASSTTGAGELFF. The CDR3 DNA sequence: TGTGCCAGCAGCACAACAGGGGCCGGGGAGCTGTTTTTT.